Included here is one T cell receptor beta chain sequence, with context. Its antigen remains unknown. The data belong to a study of glioma-infiltrating T cells. TCR alpha and beta CDR3 regions were amplified from RNA using iRepertoire nested multiplex PCR. TCRdb independently ran MiXCR on the multiplex PCR reads; one entry per CDR3 protein. The repertoire holds about 380,000 distinct CDR3 sequences, with about 40% as singletons. This CDR3 is built from 16 residues. V shed 1 base and J shed 6 bases, with 18 bases lying between them. Germline V gene data show CDR1 as LNHDA and CDR2 as SQIVND (reference sequence). Findings and caveats of the study: Only very few CDR3 sequences appeared in both tissue and blood.

The chain joins TRBV19 to TRBJ1-1; D may be TRBD1 (6 bases). The sample consisted of glioma tissue, nonneoplastic brain tissue, or PBMCs (not recorded which). The clonotype originates from a human donor with low-grade glioma or glioblastoma, undergoing nonglioma brain surgery, or in good health (not recorded which). The CDR3 spells CASSIASPDSISEAFF. In nucleotides, the CDR3 is TGTGCCAGTAGTATAGCTTCCCCGGACAGTATTTCTGAAGCTTTCTTT.